This T cell receptor beta chain was documented in a study of T cell responses to AZD1222 COVID-19 vaccine. Clones were sequenced by immunoSEQ multiplex PCR, and TCRdb holds only the in-frame ones, with some missing. Of roughly 180,000 clones in the sample, about 93% are singletons; the top ten hold around 0.93%. With 2 bases clipped from V and 3 bases from J, the junction kept 4 bases outside the gene matches. Germline V CDR1 and CDR2: MNHNY, SVGAGI (reference sequence). CDR3 size: 15 residues. Sample: peripheral blood, taken 28 days after the second dose of the MenACWY control vaccine. This clonotype originated in an adult who received the MenACWY meningococcal vaccine as a control. The chain carries TRBV6-6 and TRBJ1-3, with TRBD1 matching 7 bases. This CDR3 is CASSYATGHGNTIYF. The DNA of the CDR3 is TGTGCCAGCAGTTACGCGACAGGGCATGGAAACACCATATATTTT.